This record concerns one T cell receptor (beta chain) sequence. Its antigen is currently unknown. The CDR3 sequence is 13 residues long. Germline V CDR1 and CDR2: SGHNT, YENEEA. Trimming stripped 2 bases from V and 4 bases from J, with 9 bases between. Only in-frame clones appear in the TCRdb table, and some are missing; sequencing was by immunoSEQ multiplex PCR. The data show under 100,000 clones, 90% seen once. This entry is derived from a study of graft-versus-host responses after intestinal transplantation. Study conclusions and caveats: Within allografts, high graft-versus-host to host-versus-graft clonal ratios were seen among patients with graft-donor T cell macrochimerism.

The rearrangement links TRBV11-3 to TRBJ2-7; D is uncertain. This sequence was found in a human patient who received an intestinal transplant, so some T cells may come from the graft donor. The sequences come from PBMCs, collected around 450 days after intestinal transplant. The CDR3 nucleotides are TGTGCCAGCAGCTTATTTACGGATTACGAGCAGTACTTC. The encoded protein is CASSLFTDYEQYF.